One and the same sample provided the 19 T cell receptor beta chains below, sequenced in a study of blood T cells in healthy people across ages. For the second PCR, which ran for about 7 to 12 cycles, a sample-barcoded 5' primer and a J-beta primer mix were used. Each CDR3 protein gets one entry after TCRdb re-called the 5' RACE reads with MiXCR. The data contain hundreds of thousands of distinct CDR3 sequences, 20% to 25% of them singletons. The sequenced material came from blood. The receptors were sampled from a man aged 65-85 years in good health.

Only a few counts were recorded for this clonotype. The gene calls are TRBV28 and TRBJ2-5; tentative D call: TRBD2 (5 bases). The closer fit of TRBJ2-7 to the DNA end suggests the J call may be wrong. This CDR3 spans 13 amino acids. Germline CDR1 is MDHEN and CDR2 is SYDVKM. The CDR3 loop reads CASSFYGNGEQYF. CDR3 nucleotides: TGTGCCAGCAGTTTCTACGGGAATGGCGAGCAGTACTTC.

The rearrangement uses TRBV6-5 and TRBJ2-7; TRBD2 aligns across 9 bases. CDR3 size: 16 residues. Germline V CDR1 and CDR2: MNHEY, SVGAGI. J lost 0 bases, V lost 2 bases, and 5 bases had no gene match. The CDR3: CASSYTSGSSSYEQYF. The CDR3, as DNA: TGTGCCAGCAGTTACACTAGCGGGTCCTCCTCCTACGAGCAGTACTTC.

A few counts support this clonotype. This chain connects TRBV4-2 to TRBJ2-7, with D possibly matching TRBD2 (5 bases). Deletions cut 0 bases from V and 3 bases from J, with 24 bases between. Germline V CDR1 and CDR2: LGHNA, YNFKEQ. CDR3 size: 19 residues. CDR3 in amino acids: CASSQDIPYAGEAHYEQYF. The CDR3 DNA reads TGTGCCAGCAGCCAAGATATTCCCTACGCGGGTGAGGCACACTACGAGCAGTACTTC.

This chain connects TRBV6-1 to TRBJ2-1; D gene uncertain. CDR1 is MNHNS, CDR2 SASEGT, per germline. The CDR3 extends over 15 amino acids. With 4 bases removed from V and 0 bases from J, the gap between germline ends came to 10 bases. CDR3 loop: CASSGTSSSYNEQFF. CDR3 sequence (DNA): TGTGCCAGCAGTGGAACTTCCAGCTCCTACAATGAGCAGTTCTTC.

There are a few counts of this clonotype. The CDR3: CASGWDSEPISGANVLTF. DNA for the CDR3: TGTGCCAGCGGCTGGGACAGCGAACCTATCTCTGGGGCCAACGTCCTGACTTTC. This rearrangement joins TRBV2 to TRBJ2-6, with 7 bases aligning to TRBD1. J lost 0 bases, V lost 8 bases, and 13 bases had no gene match. The CDR3 runs to 18 residues. Germline lookup yields CDR1 SNHLY and CDR2 FYNNEI.

The V and J genes are TRBV5-1 and TRBJ2-1; 9 nucleotides align to TRBD1. The J call may be incorrect, as the DNA end agrees better with TRBJ2-7. From germline, CDR1 is SGHRS and CDR2 YFSETQ. The CDR3 is 15 amino acids. In nucleotides, the CDR3 is TGCGCCAGCAGCAAGACCACAGGGGGCCTTGGCGAGCAGTACTTC. This gives the protein CASSKTTGGLGEQYF.

The J gene is TRBJ1-3, the V gene TRBV18, with D possibly matching TRBD1 (6 bases). This CDR3 spans 16 amino acids. The V gene lost 6 bases and the J gene lost 0 bases, with 15 bases spanning the gap. Germline V gives CDR1 KGHSH, CDR2 LQKENI. The CDR3 is CASSPGTPSSGNTIYF. CDR3 DNA: TGTGCCAGCTCCCCCGGGACACCAAGCTCTGGAAACACCATATATTTT.

The V gene is TRBV6-2 or TRBV6-3, the J gene TRBJ2-1, with D perhaps being TRBD1 or TRBD2 (5 bases each). The CDR3 is 12 residues long. The germline V gene encodes CDR1 MNHEY and CDR2 SVGEGT. The V end was cut by 7 bases, the J end by 7 bases, with 11 bases between. In DNA, the CDR3 is TGTGCCAGCACCCGGGGCTCAAATGAGCAGTTCTTC. Its protein is CASTRGSNEQFF.

The chain combines TRBV7-3 with TRBJ2-1; D not certain. The CDR3 is 13 amino acids. Looked up from germline, CDR1 is SGHTA and CDR2 is FQGTGA. V lost 1 base and J 5 bases, leaving 6 bases between the germline ends. The CDR3 DNA reads as TGTGCCAGCAGCTTAAGTACTCACAATGAGCAGTTCTTC. Translation: CASSLSTHNEQFF.

This clonotype was seen a few times. V and J are TRBV5-1 and TRBJ2-5; possible D gene TRBD2, 5 bases. The assigned J gene may be wrong: the sequence end matches TRBJ2-7 better. This CDR3 has 14 amino acids. Germline CDR1 and CDR2: SGHRS and YFSETQ. CDR3 nucleotide sequence: TGCGCCAGCATCAAACAACCCGGGAACTACGAGCAGTACTTC. Its translation is CASIKQPGNYEQYF.

The chain joins TRBV7-6 to TRBJ2-3, with D uncertain. V shed 5 bases and J shed 6 bases, with 9 bases lying between them. Germline assignment: CDR1 SGHVS and CDR2 FNYEAQ. The CDR3 runs to 12 residues. CDR3 in DNA: TGTGCCAGCAGCCGTCTAGAGGATACGCAGTATTTT. Protein sequence: CASSRLEDTQYF.

This clonotype was counted ten times or more. V and J are TRBV5-1 and TRBJ2-1; TRBD2 aligns across 9 bases. The CDR3 consists of 13 residues. CDR1 SGHRS and CDR2 YFSETQ come from the germline V gene. Germline trimming cut 4 bases from V and 10 bases from J; bases unmatched to any gene: 6. CDR3: CASSTGTSREQFF. DNA of the CDR3: TGCGCCAGCAGCACCGGGACTAGCAGGGAGCAGTTCTTC.

The chain couples TRBV5-6 to TRBJ2-5; 8 positions agree with TRBD2. The J call may be mistaken, given a closer DNA end match to TRBJ2-7. Per the germline V gene, CDR1 is SGHDT and CDR2 is YYEEEE. The CDR3 sequence is 14 residues long. The CDR3 bases are TGTGCCAGCAGCCCGGGGGGGGTCGCCTACGAGCAGTACTTC. Translating it yields CASSPGGVAYEQYF.

This clonotype was detected only a few times. Here the CDR3 DNA reads TGTGCCAGCAGGACTAGGACTAGCGGGAGCTCGGGGGCCGCCTACAATGAGCAGTTCTTC. It yields the protein CASRTRTSGSSGAAYNEQFF. The rearrangement joins TRBV27 to TRBJ2-1, with TRBD2 identical over 13 bases. The CDR3 length is 20 residues. The trim removed 6 bases at V and 2 bases at J, leaving 16 bases unmatched. Germline V gives CDR1 MNHEY, CDR2 SMNVEV (reference sequence).

V usage is TRBV15 and J usage is TRBJ2-5; D might be TRBD2 (6 bases). The closer fit of TRBJ2-1 to the DNA end suggests the J call may be wrong. This CDR3 is built from 16 residues. Per the germline V gene, CDR1 is LNHNV and CDR2 is YYDKDF (reference sequence). DNA of the CDR3: TGTGCCACCAGCAGAGTTAGCGGCGAGACCTACAATGAGCAGTTCTTC. Protein sequence: CATSRVSGETYNEQFF.

This chain joins TRBV5-1 and TRBJ2-5, with a weak D call TRBD1 (5 bases). Germline V gene sequence: CDR1 SGHRS, CDR2 YFSETQ. This CDR3 has 14 residues. V was cut by 3 bases and J by 2 bases, with 11 bases left in between. The CDR3 DNA reads as TGCGCCAGCAGCTCGACGACAGTACAAGAGACCCAGTACTTC. It specifies CASSSTTVQETQYF.

The chain couples TRBV6-1 to TRBJ1-1; 12 nucleotides agree with TRBD1. The CDR3 runs to 16 residues. CDR1 and CDR2 from the germline V gene are MNHNS and SASEGT. The V and J ends lost 6 bases and 11 bases, in that order; junction bases with no gene match: 16. CDR3 in amino acids: CASSDIPGTGGTAAFF. The DNA for the CDR3 is TGTGCCAGCAGCGACATTCCCGGGACAGGGGGCACGGCGGCTTTCTTT.

This chain connects TRBV24-1 to TRBJ2-3; 9 positions agree with TRBD1. The length of the CDR3 is 16 residues. The germline V gene encodes CDR1 KGHDR and CDR2 SFDVKD. Trimming removed 5 bases from V and 1 base from J; junction bases left unmatched: 6. CDR3 amino acids: CATSGSGQGRTDTQYF. The CDR3 nucleotides are TGTGCCACCAGTGGCTCGGGACAGGGCCGCACAGATACGCAGTATTTT.

This clonotype came up a few times. This rearrangement joins TRBV12-3 or TRBV12-4 to TRBJ2-5; 7 bases line up with TRBD2. V trimming: 3 bases; J trimming: 9 bases; junction bases outside the gene matches: 7. This CDR3 has 13 amino acids. The CDR3 spells CASSFDPRGAQYF. The CDR3 bases are TGTGCCAGCAGTTTTGACCCCCGGGGGGCCCAGTACTTC.